This T cell receptor (beta chain) was sequenced in a study of blood T cell repertoires in COVID-19. As for the study in general: Sites across the United States, Italy and Spain contributed samples from acute and convalescent COVID-19.

A note on this clone: Other DNA sequences from this sample encode an identical CDR3 as well.

Only in-frame clones appear in the TCRdb table, and some are missing; sequencing was by immunoSEQ multiplex PCR. The data hold under 300,000 clones, with roughly 82% observed a single time. CDR3 length: 14 residues. Trimming removed 2 bases from V and 0 bases from J, with 5 bases in between. CDR1 SEHNR and CDR2 FQNEAQ come from the germline V gene (reference sequence). This chain uses TRBV7-9 with TRBJ1-5; D perhaps matches TRBD1 (5 bases). The sample consisted of peripheral blood. The TCR comes from a woman aged 80 or over with active or convalescent COVID-19. DNA of the CDR3: TGTGCCAGCAGCTTACAGGGTAGCAATCAGCCCCAGCATTTT. Amino acids: CASSLQGSNQPQHF. The complete variable domain, with remaining parts taken from reference TRBV7-9 and TRBJ1-5, reads DTGVSQNPRHKITKRGQNVTFRCDPISEHNRLYWYRQTLGQGPEFLTYFQNEAQLEKSRLLSDRFSAERPKGSFSTLEIQRTEQGDSAMYLCASSLQGSNQPQHFGDGTRLSIL.